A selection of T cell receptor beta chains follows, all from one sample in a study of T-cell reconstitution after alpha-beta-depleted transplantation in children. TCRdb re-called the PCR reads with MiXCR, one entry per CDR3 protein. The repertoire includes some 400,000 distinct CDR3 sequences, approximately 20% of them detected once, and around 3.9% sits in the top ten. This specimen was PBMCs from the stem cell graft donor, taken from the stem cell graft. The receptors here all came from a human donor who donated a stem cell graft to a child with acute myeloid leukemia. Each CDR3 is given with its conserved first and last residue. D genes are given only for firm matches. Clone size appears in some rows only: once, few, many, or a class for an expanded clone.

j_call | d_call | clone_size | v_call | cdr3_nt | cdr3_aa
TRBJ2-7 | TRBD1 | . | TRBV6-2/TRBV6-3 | TGTGCCAGCAGTTACCCCACGACAGGGCAAACCTCCTACGAGCAGTACTTC | CASSYPTTGQTSYEQYF
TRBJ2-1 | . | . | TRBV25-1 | TGTGCCAGTGGGGAACAACAGGGTTTTGCCAATGAGCAGTTCTTC | CASGEQQGFANEQFF
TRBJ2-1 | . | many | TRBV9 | TGTGCCAGCAGCGTAGGTGCTACTGAGCAGTTCTTC | CASSVGATEQFF
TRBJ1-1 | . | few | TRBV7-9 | TGTGCCAGCAGCTTAGCGTCGCAGCCCGAAGCTTTCTTT | CASSLASQPEAFF
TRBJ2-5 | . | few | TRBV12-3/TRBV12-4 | TGTGCCAGCAGTTTAGAGCGCACGGAGACCCAGTACTTC | CASSLERTETQYF
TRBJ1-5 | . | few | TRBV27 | TGTGCCAGCAGTTCACGCCACTTCAGGGATTCTCAGCCCCAGCATTTT | CASSSRHFRDSQPQHF
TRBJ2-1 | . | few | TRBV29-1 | TGCAGCGTTGAAGTAGGAGTCAGGGCCTCCTACAATGAGCAGTTCTTC | CSVEVGVRASYNEQFF
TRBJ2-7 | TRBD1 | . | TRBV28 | TGTGCCAGCAGTCCACATCCAGGGGGATCCTCCTACGAGCAGTACTTC | CASSPHPGGSSYEQYF
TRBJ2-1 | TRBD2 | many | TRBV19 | TGTGCCAGTAGTCCCCACACACTAGCGGGAGGGCCAAGCGAGCAGTTCTTC | CASSPHTLAGGPSEQFF
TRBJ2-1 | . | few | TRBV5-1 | TGCGCCAGCAGCACGAGCCAGGACTACAATGAGCAGTTCTTC | CASSTSQDYNEQFF
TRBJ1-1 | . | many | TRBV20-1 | TGCAGTGCTAGAGAACCGGACAGGAACACTGAAGCTTTCTTT | CSAREPDRNTEAFF
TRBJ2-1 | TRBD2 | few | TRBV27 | TGTGCCAGCAGTTTAATGGGGGTGGCGGGAGGAGCTAGCTCCTACAATGAGCAGTTCTTC | CASSLMGVAGGASSYNEQFF
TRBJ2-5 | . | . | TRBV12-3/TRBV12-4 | TGTGCCAGCAGTTTCCTTTGGGGACAAGAGACCCAGTACTTC | CASSFLWGQETQYF
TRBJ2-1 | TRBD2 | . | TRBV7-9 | TGTGCCAGCAGCTTAGTTCGGCAGCGGGAGGTTCCTGAGCAGTTCTTC | CASSLVRQREVPEQFF
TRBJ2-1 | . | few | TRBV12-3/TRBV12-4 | TGTGCCAGCAGTCCCGCCAGAGCGAACAATGAGCAGTTCTTC | CASSPARANNEQFF
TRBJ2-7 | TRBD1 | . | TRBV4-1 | TGCGCCAGCAGCCAAGGGGCAGGGGGTGCGGGCTACGAGCAGTACTTC | CASSQGAGGAGYEQYF
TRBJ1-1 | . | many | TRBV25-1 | TGTGCCAGCAGTTCGCGACAGAGGAACACTGAAGCTTTCTTT | CASSSRQRNTEAFF